This TCR beta chain emerged from a study of blood T cell repertoires in COVID-19 (TCRdb year 2020). Study-wide context: Samples covering the acute and convalescent phases of COVID-19 were provided by collaborators in the United States, Italy and Spain. A freely available public database, intended as a resource for researchers studying the immune response to SARS-CoV-2, is where the repertoires were released. The prospective study material was composed of cDNA or gDNA derived from T cells, B-cell-depleted T cells, or PBMCs. The samples were drawn from the first 160 participants of the ongoing ImmuneRACE study and from 1,254 subjects provided by 6 global collaborators. Where available, HLA class I and class II types were taken from metadata supplied by the sample provider and were not determined by assay-based typing. Deeply sampled blood TCRbeta repertoires from subjects exposed to, actively infected with, or recovered from COVID-19 were included in the dataset. A de-identified subject ID, COVID-19 status, age in years and sex were almost always included in the sample metadata. The full study reports these points: Clinical and demographic metadata were provided uncurated, with the amount varying by source and participant.

The immunoSEQ Assay, a bias-controlled multiplex PCR, was used to amplify TCRbeta CDR3 regions from genomic DNA. From the authors' description of their analysis: Nucleated cell counts per sample were estimated from amplification of reference gene primers within the assay. To quantify the absolute abundance of each unique TCRbeta CDR3 rearrangement, sequence reads were collapsed and filtered. Productive Simpson clonality was computed per sample as the square root of Simpson's diversity index over productive rearrangements. TCRdb took this table from immuneACCESS and kept in-frame rearrangements with V and J called. Such tables lack part of the clones; where checked against another copy, unresolved V genes explain under half of the gap, and the rest is unexplained. For V, J and clone size, that table is used; D and trimming come from the DNA. The table for this sample lists some 310,000 clones; roughly 88% of them were counted only once. 2.5% to 3.5% of the sample rests with the top ten.

In the case of this clone: Its antigen specificity is not known. There are no base qualities to consult, and no much larger clone falls within one base.

In Seattle, one collaborating source enrolled patients while the infection was active and tracked those patients longitudinally over the course of disease. The collaborating institutions used their own protocols to collect whole blood in K2EDTA tubes. For TCRbeta analysis, collaborator samples were shipped as frozen whole blood, as isolated PBMCs, or as DNA extracted from either sample type. Reading from cysteine to phenylalanine, the CDR3 counts 14 amino acids. This entry keeps only the CDR3 DNA: 42 bases, framed from base 1. V is cut by 8 bases and J by 0 bases, and the space between the germline ends is 14 bases. CDR1 and CDR2, looked up from the germline V gene (reference sequence), are LNHDA and SQIVND.

What was sequenced was peripheral blood. The source is a woman aged 25 to 45 with COVID-19, enrolled during active disease. The V and J segments used are TRBV19 and TRBJ2-7; confidence is insufficient to name the D gene. The sequenced DNA is TGTGCCAGTGCCCCTTCTTCGAGCTCCTACGAGCAGTACTTC. This gives the protein CASAPSSSSYEQYF.